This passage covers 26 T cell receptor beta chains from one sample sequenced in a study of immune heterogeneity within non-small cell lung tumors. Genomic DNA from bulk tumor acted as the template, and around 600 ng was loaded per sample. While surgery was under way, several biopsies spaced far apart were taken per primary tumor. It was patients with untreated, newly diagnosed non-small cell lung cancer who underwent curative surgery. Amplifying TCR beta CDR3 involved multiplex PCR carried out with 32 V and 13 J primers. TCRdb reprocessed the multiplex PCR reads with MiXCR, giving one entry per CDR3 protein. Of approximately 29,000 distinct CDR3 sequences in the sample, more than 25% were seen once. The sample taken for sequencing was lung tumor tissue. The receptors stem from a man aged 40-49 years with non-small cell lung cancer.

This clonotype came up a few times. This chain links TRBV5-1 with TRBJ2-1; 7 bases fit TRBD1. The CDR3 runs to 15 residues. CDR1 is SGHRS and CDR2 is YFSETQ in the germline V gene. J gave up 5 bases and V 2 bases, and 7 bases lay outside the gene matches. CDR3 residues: CASSLQGSENNEQFF. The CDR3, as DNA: TGCGCCAGCAGCTTACAGGGGTCTGAAAACAATGAGCAGTTCTTC.

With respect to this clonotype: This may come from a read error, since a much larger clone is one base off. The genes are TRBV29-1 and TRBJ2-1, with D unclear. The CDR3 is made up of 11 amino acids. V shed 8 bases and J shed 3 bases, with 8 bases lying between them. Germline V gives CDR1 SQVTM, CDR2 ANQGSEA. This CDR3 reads CSRTRYNEQFF. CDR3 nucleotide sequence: TGCAGCAGAACACGCTACAATGAGCAGTTCTTC.

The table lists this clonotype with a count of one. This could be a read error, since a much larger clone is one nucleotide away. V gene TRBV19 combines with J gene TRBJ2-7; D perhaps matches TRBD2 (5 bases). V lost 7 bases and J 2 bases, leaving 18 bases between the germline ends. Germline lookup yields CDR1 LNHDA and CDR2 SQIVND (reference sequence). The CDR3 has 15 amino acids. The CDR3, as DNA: TGTGCCAGTAACAACATGGGCCGGGATGCCTACGAGCAGTACTTC. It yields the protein CASNNMGRDAYEQYF. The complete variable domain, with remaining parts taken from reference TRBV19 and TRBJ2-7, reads DGGITQSPKYLFRKEGQNVTLSCEQNLNHDAMYWYRQDPGQGLRLIYYSQIVNDFQKGDIAEGYSVSREKKESFPLTVTSAQKNPTAFYLCASNNMGRDAYEQYFGPGTRLTVT.

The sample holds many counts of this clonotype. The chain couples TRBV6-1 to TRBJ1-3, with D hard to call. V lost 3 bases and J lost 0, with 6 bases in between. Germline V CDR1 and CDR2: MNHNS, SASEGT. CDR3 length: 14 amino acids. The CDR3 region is CASSDYSSGNTIYF. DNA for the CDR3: TGTGCCAGCAGTGATTACAGCTCTGGAAACACCATATATTTT.

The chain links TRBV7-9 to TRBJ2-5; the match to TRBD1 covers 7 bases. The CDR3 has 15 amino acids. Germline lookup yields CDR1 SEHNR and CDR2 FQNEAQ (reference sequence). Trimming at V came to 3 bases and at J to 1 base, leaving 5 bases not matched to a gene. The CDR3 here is CASSFRGSGQETQYF. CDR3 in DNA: TGTGCCAGCAGCTTCAGGGGGTCAGGCCAAGAGACCCAGTACTTC. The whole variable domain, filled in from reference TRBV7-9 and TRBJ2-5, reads DTGVSQNPRHKITKRGQNVTFRCDPISEHNRLYWYRQTLGQGPEFLTYFQNEAQLEKSRLLSDRFSAERPKGSFSTLEIQRTEQGDSAMYLCASSFRGSGQETQYFGPGTRLLVL.

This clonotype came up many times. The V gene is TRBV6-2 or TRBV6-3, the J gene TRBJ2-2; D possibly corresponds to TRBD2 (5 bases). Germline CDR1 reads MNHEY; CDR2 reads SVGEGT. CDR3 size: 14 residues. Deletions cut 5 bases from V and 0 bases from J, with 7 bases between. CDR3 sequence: CASSDYSNTGELFF. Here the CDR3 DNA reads TGTGCCAGCAGTGACTACTCGAACACCGGGGAGCTGTTTTTT.

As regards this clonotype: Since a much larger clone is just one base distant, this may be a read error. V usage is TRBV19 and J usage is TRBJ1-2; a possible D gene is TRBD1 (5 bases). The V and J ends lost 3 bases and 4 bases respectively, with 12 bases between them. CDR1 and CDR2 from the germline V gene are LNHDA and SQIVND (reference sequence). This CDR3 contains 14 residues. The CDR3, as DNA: TGTGCCAGTAGTATGGGATGGGGCTTCTATGGCTACACCTTC. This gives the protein CASSMGWGFYGYTF. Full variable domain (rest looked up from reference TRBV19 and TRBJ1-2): DGGITQSPKYLFRKEGQNVTLSCEQNLNHDAMYWYRQDPGQGLRLIYYSQIVNDFQKGDIAEGYSVSREKKESFPLTVTSAQKNPTAFYLCASSMGWGFYGYTFGSGTRLTVV.

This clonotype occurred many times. CDR3 nucleotides: TGCAGTGCTAGACCTAGCGGGGCCCCCTACGAGCAGTACTTC. This encodes CSARPSGAPYEQYF. The gene calls are TRBV20-1 and TRBJ2-7; 9 bases match TRBD2. Trimming removed 2 bases from V and 2 bases from J; junction bases left unmatched: 4. Germline CDR1 reads DFQATT; CDR2 reads SNEGSKA (reference sequence). This CDR3 is 14 amino acids long.

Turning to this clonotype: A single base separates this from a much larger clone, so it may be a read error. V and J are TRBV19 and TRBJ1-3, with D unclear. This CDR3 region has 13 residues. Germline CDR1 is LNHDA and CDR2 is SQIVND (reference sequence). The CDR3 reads CASSTVNGNTTYF. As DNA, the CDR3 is TGTGCCAGTAGCACCGTAAACGGAAACACCACATATTTT.

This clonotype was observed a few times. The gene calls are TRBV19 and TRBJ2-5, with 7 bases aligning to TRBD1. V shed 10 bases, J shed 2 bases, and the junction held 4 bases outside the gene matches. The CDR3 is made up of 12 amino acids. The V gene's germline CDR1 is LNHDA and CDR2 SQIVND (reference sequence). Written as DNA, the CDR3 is TGTGCCACCCGGGACAGACAAGAGACCCAGTACTTC. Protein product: CATRDRQETQYF.

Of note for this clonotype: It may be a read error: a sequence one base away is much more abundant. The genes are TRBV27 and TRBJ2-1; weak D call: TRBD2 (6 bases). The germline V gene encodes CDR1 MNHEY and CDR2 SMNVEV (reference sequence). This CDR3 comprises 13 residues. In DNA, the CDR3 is TGTGCCAGCAAGCGGGTGGCGGGCAATGAGAAGTTCTTC. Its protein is CASKRVAGNEKFF.

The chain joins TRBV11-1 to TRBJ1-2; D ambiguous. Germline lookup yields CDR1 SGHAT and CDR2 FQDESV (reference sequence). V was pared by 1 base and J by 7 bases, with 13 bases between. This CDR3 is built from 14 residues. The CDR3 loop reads CASSLGRGVGGYTF. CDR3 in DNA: TGTGCCAGCAGCTTAGGTCGGGGAGTCGGTGGCTACACCTTC. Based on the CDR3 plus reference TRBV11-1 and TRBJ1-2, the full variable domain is EAEVAQSPRYKITEKSQAVAFWCDPISGHATLYWYRQILGQGPELLVQFQDESVVDDSQLPKDRFSAERLKGVDSTLKIQPAELGDSAMYLCASSLGRGVGGYTFGSGTRLTVV.

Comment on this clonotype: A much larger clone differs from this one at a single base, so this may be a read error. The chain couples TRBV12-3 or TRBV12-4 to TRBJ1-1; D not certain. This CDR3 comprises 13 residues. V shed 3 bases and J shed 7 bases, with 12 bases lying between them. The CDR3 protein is CASSFGPDLEAFF. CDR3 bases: TGTGCCAGCAGTTTTGGGCCCGACCTTGAAGCTTTCTTT.

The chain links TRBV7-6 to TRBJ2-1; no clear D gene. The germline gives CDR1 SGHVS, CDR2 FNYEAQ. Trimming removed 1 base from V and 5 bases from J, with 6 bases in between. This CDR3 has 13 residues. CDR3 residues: CASSLGRHNEQFF. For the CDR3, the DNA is TGTGCCAGCAGCTTAGGTCGCCACAATGAGCAGTTCTTC.

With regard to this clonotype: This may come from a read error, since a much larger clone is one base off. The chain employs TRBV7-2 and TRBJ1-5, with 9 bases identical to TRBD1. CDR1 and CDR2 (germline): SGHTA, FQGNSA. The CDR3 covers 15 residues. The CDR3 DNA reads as TGTGCCAGAAGCTTAGGACAGGGGAGCAATCAGCCCCAGCATTTT. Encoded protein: CARSLGQGSNQPQHF.

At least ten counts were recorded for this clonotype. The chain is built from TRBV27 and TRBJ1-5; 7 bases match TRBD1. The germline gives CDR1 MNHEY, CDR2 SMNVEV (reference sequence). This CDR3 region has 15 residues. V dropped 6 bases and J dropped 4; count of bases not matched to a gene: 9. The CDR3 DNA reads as TGTGCCAGCAGGCCTGACCAGGGGGGGAATCAGCCCCAGCATTTT. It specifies CASRPDQGGNQPQHF.

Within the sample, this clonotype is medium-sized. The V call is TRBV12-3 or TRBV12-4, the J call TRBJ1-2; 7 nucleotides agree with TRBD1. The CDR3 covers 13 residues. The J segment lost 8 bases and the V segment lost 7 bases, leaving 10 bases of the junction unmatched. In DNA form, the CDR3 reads TGTGCCAGCACTTCAGGGGGGTCGGAGGGCTACACCTTC. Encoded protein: CASTSGGSEGYTF.

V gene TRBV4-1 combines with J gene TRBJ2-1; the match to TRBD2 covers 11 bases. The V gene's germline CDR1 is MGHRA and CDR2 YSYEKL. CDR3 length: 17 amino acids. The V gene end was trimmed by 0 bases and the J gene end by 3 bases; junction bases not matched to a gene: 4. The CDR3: CASSQDIAGGYYNEQFF. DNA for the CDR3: TGCGCCAGCAGCCAAGATATAGCGGGAGGGTACTACAATGAGCAGTTCTTC.

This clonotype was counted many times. The CDR3 spells CAISDNRGVGNGYTF. The DNA of the CDR3 is TGTGCCATCAGTGATAACAGGGGCGTCGGGAATGGCTACACCTTC. V usage is TRBV10-3 and J usage is TRBJ1-2; 7 bases fit TRBD1. The CDR3 spans 15 residues. The germline V gene has CDR1 ENHRY and CDR2 SYGVKD. Trimming cost V 3 bases and J 6 bases; bases outside gene matches: 10.

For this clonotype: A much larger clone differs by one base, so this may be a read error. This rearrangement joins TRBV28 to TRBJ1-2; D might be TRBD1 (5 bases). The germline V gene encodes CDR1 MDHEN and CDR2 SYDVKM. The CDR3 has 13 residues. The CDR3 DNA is TGTACCAGCAGGGTCAGTTCTAACTATGGCTACACCTTC. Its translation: CTSRVSSNYGYTF.

CDR3 sequence: CSASEGLAGEQFF. As DNA, the CDR3 is TGCAGTGCTAGTGAGGGACTAGCGGGAGAGCAGTTCTTC. The V gene is TRBV20-1, the J gene TRBJ2-1; 13 bases line up with TRBD2. This CDR3 spans 13 amino acids. V was pared by 3 bases and J by 10 bases, with 3 bases of the junction left unmatched. In germline, CDR1 is DFQATT, CDR2 SNEGSKA (reference sequence).

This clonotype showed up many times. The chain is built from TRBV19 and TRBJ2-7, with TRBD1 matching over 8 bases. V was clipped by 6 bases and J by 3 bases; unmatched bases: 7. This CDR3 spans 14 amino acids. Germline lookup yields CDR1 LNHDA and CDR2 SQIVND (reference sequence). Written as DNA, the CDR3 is TGTGCCAGTAGCGGACAGGGCCTTCGCTACGAGCAGTACTTC. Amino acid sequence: CASSGQGLRYEQYF.

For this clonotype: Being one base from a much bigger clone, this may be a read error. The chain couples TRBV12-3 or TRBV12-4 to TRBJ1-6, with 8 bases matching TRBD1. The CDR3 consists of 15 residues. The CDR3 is CASSSRTGTNSRLHF. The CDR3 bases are TGTGCCAGCAGTTCCAGGACAGGGACTAATTCACGCCTCCACTTT.

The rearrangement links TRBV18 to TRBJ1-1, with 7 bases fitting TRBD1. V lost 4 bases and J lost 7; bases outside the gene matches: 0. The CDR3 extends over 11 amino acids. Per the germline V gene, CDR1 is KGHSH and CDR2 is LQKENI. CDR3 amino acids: CASSRQGEAFF. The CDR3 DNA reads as TGTGCCAGCTCACGACAGGGTGAAGCTTTCTTT.

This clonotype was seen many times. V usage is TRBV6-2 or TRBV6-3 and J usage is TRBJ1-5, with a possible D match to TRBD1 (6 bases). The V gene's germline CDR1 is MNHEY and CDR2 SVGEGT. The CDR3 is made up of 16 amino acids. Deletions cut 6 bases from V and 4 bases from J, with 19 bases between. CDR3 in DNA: TGTGCCAGCAGGGATCAAGTGGGGCAGGGGAATCAGCCCCAGCATTTT. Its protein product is CASRDQVGQGNQPQHF.

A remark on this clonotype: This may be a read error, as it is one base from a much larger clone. CDR3 DNA sequence: TGTACCAGCCGAGAGGGAGGTGGGGTTGGGGAGCAGTACTTC. It specifies CTSREGGGVGEQYF. V gene TRBV6-2 or TRBV6-3 combines with J gene TRBJ2-7; maybe TRBD2 (6 bases). CDR1 is MNHEY and CDR2 is SVGEGT in the germline V gene. The CDR3 has 14 amino acids.